This TCR beta chain was documented in a study of cytomegalovirus exposure and HLA in healthy donors. PCR employed 60 Vbeta and 13 Jbeta primers. Profiled with immunoSEQ multiplex PCR; TCRdb holds only in-frame clones, not every one. The table shows some 91,000 clones, with approximately 86% occurring only once. Germline loops: CDR1 KGHSH, CDR2 LQKENI. The CDR3 is 15 residues long. Losses at the gene ends were 8 bases for V and 3 bases for J; bases not matched to a gene: 8. This receptor was obtained from a man aged 25-45 years in good health and CMV-seropositive. The source material was PBMCs. The chain employs TRBV18 and TRBJ1-4; 8 bases align to TRBD1. The chain's CDR3 is CASRAGGSANEKLFF. The CDR3 region has the DNA TGTGCCAGCCGAGCAGGGGGCTCGGCTAATGAAAAACTGTTTTTT. The whole variable domain, remainder taken from reference TRBV18 and TRBJ1-4, is NAGVMQNPRHLVRRRGQEARLRCSPMKGHSHVYWYRQLPEEGLKFMVYLQKENIIDESGMPKERFSAEFPKEGPSILRIQQVVRGDSAAYFCASRAGGSANEKLFFGSGTQLSVL.